This is a list of T cell receptor beta chains from one sample in a study of cytomegalovirus exposure and HLA in healthy donors. Clones were sequenced by immunoSEQ multiplex PCR, and TCRdb holds only the in-frame ones, with some missing. The sample contains about 140,000 clones, approximately 80% of which appear only once. The sequencing input was PBMCs. These receptors all come from a man aged 25 to 40 in good health and CMV-seronegative. Each CDR3 is given with its conserved first and last residue. The D gene is left open where the match is weak. For some rows the clone size is stated as once, few or many, or as a class when expanded; others skip it.

J gene | V gene | D gene | clone size | CDR3 protein | CDR3 DNA
TRBJ2-7 | TRBV2 | TRBD1 | NA | CASSEPQGDAYEQYF | TGTGCCAGCAGTGAACCCCAGGGGGACGCCTACGAGCAGTACTTC
TRBJ1-1 | TRBV5-6 | TRBD1 | NA | CASSSTGTADTEAFF | TGTGCCAGCAGCTCCACCGGGACAGCGGACACTGAAGCTTTCTTT
TRBJ2-4 | TRBV6-5 | TRBD1 | NA | CASSYSRQGERIQYF | TGTGCCAGCAGTTACTCGAGGCAGGGGGAGCGCATTCAGTACTTC
TRBJ2-1 | TRBV11-2 | NA | once | CASSLDRANEQFF | TGTGCCAGCAGCTTAGACAGGGCTAATGAGCAGTTCTTC
TRBJ2-1 | TRBV5-1 | TRBD2 | few | CASSPQREGILVYNEQFF | TGCGCCAGCAGCCCGCAGCGGGAGGGTATCCTGGTGTACAATGAGCAGTTCTTC
TRBJ1-5 | TRBV5-6 | NA | NA | CASSRSTGYYQPQHF | TGTGCCAGCAGCCGATCAACAGGGTATTATCAGCCCCAGCATTTT
TRBJ1-5 | TRBV19 | TRBD1 | once | CASAGGSWGNQPQHF | TGTGCCAGTGCAGGGGGCTCGTGGGGCAATCAGCCCCAGCATTTT
TRBJ2-7 | TRBV6-6 | NA | NA | CASSSRRVGSYEQYF | TGTGCCAGCAGTTCTCGCCGGGTGGGCTCCTACGAGCAGTACTTC
TRBJ1-2 | TRBV18 | TRBD1 | NA | CASSPDRGPNYGYTF | TGTGCCAGCTCACCGGACAGGGGGCCTAACTATGGCTACACCTTC
TRBJ2-1 | TRBV13 | TRBD2 | NA | CASSPSGLAGFRNEQFF | TGTGCCAGCAGCCCTTCAGGCCTAGCGGGATTCCGCAATGAGCAGTTCTTC
TRBJ2-1 | TRBV10-3 | TRBD2 | NA | CAISEPPGLVSSYNEQFF | TGTGCCATCAGTGAGCCTCCGGGACTAGTCAGCTCCTACAATGAGCAGTTCTTC
TRBJ2-6 | TRBV2 | TRBD1 | few | CASSGRDRDAGANVLTF | TGTGCCAGCAGTGGCCGGGACAGGGATGCTGGGGCCAACGTCCTGACTTTC
TRBJ1-1 | TRBV4-1 | TRBD1 | few | CASSPSTGLDTEAFF | TGCGCCAGCAGCCCATCGACAGGGTTGGACACTGAAGCTTTCTTT
TRBJ2-1 | TRBV28 | TRBD2 | NA | CASSLWVSGRNEQFF | TGTGCCAGCAGTTTATGGGTTAGCGGGAGGAATGAGCAGTTCTTC
TRBJ1-1 | TRBV5-1 | NA | NA | CASSFAGVNTEAFF | TGCGCCAGCAGCTTCGCAGGGGTGAACACTGAAGCTTTCTTT
TRBJ2-7 | TRBV5-5 | TRBD2 | NA | CASRETSGPPSYEQYF | TGTGCCAGCAGAGAGACTAGCGGCCCCCCGTCCTACGAGCAGTACTTC
TRBJ2-5 | TRBV5-1 | TRBD1 | NA | CASSLSWTGGGETQYF | TGCGCCAGCAGCTTGTCATGGACAGGGGGCGGTGAGACCCAGTACTTC
TRBJ1-1 | TRBV23-1 | TRBD1 | NA | CASSQSRQGNTEAFF | TGCGCCAGCAGTCAATCGAGACAGGGGAACACTGAAGCTTTCTTT
TRBJ1-1 | TRBV5-1 | TRBD1 | NA | CASSGGQGIQNTEAFF | TGCGCCAGCAGCGGGGGACAGGGCATCCAAAACACTGAAGCTTTCTTT
TRBJ1-1 | TRBV12-5 | TRBD1 | NA | CASGLAGGKRAFF | TGTGCTAGTGGTTTGGCAGGGGGAAAAAGGGCTTTCTTT
TRBJ2-1 | TRBV7-9 | NA | NA | CASMAEEYNEQFF | TGTGCCAGCATGGCGGAAGAATACAATGAGCAGTTCTTC
TRBJ2-3 | TRBV4-2 | TRBD2 | once | CASSQDLAGGTDTQYF | TGTGCCAGCAGCCAAGATCTAGCGGGAGGCACAGATACGCAGTATTTT
TRBJ2-1 | TRBV4-1 | TRBD1 | NA | CASSQDPQGAWNEQFF | TGCGCCAGCAGCCAAGATCCACAGGGGGCATGGAATGAGCAGTTCTTC
TRBJ2-5 | TRBV5-1 | NA | NA | CASSLDRAQGTQYF | TGCGCCAGCAGCTTGGACAGGGCCCAAGGGACCCAGTACTTC
TRBJ1-5 | TRBV4-2 | NA | NA | CASSQGLLLHSNQPQHF | TGTGCCAGCAGCCAAGGCTTACTCCTTCATAGCAATCAGCCCCAGCATTTT
TRBJ2-1 | TRBV12-5 | TRBD1 | NA | CASARTGGNEQFF | TGTGCTAGTGCTAGGACAGGGGGGAATGAGCAGTTCTTC
TRBJ2-1 | TRBV6-4 | TRBD2 | NA | CASMSGIYYNEQFF | TGTGCCAGCATGAGCGGGATTTACTACAATGAGCAGTTCTTC
TRBJ2-5 | TRBV25-1 | TRBD1 | NA | CASRDGQGQETQYF | TGTGCCAGCAGGGATGGACAGGGCCAAGAGACCCAGTACTTC
TRBJ2-7 | TRBV30 | TRBD1 | few | CAWSEGAPPEQYF | TGTGCCTGGAGTGAGGGGGCGCCTCCCGAGCAGTACTTC
TRBJ1-2 | TRBV2 | TRBD1 | once | CASGLHRGANYGYTF | TGTGCCAGCGGACTACACAGGGGCGCTAACTATGGCTACACCTTC
TRBJ2-4 | TRBV18 | NA | NA | CASSPLGGEDIQYF | TGTGCCAGCTCGCCTCTAGGGGGTGAGGACATTCAGTACTTC
TRBJ2-1 | TRBV11-3 | NA | NA | CASSLDPGNNEQFF | TGTGCCAGCAGCTTAGATCCGGGGAACAATGAGCAGTTCTTC
TRBJ2-2 | TRBV7-9 | TRBD2 | NA | CASSQGNPAGGELFF | TGTGCCAGCAGTCAAGGAAACCCAGCGGGAGGCGAGCTGTTTTTT
TRBJ1-2 | TRBV28 | NA | NA | CASTLGGSNYGYTF | TGTGCCAGCACCCTGGGGGGATCCAACTATGGCTACACCTTC
TRBJ2-2 | TRBV6-5 | NA | NA | CASFFNRDTGELFF | TGTGCCAGCTTTTTTAACAGGGACACCGGGGAGCTGTTTTTT
TRBJ2-7 | TRBV4-1 | TRBD2 | few | CASSQAEGLAGDEQYF | TGCGCCAGCAGCCAAGCAGAGGGACTAGCGGGAGACGAGCAGTACTTC
TRBJ2-7 | TRBV5-1 | TRBD1 | NA | CASSLGQGVDEQYF | TGCGCCAGCAGCTTGGGACAGGGAGTTGACGAGCAGTACTTC
TRBJ2-1 | TRBV5-1 | TRBD1 | NA | CASSPGTGEQFF | TGCGCCAGCAGCCCAGGGACAGGCGAGCAGTTCTTC
TRBJ2-2 | TRBV11-2 | NA | NA | CASSFAGNTGELFF | TGTGCCAGCAGCTTCGCGGGTAACACCGGGGAGCTGTTTTTT
TRBJ2-7 | TRBV10-3 | TRBD1 | NA | CAISDRGQGAYEQYF | TGTGCCATCAGTGACCGTGGACAGGGGGCCTACGAGCAGTACTTC
TRBJ2-2 | TRBV13 | TRBD2 | NA | CASVPQGGTGELFF | TGTGCCAGCGTACCTCAGGGAGGGACCGGGGAGCTGTTTTTT
TRBJ2-7 | TRBV5-1 | TRBD1 | NA | CASSLGLQGGEQYF | TGCGCCAGCAGCTTGGGCCTACAGGGGGGAGAGCAGTACTTC
TRBJ1-1 | TRBV7-9 | TRBD1 | NA | CASSWGGDSTLNTEAFF | TGTGCCAGCAGCTGGGGTGGGGACAGTACTCTGAACACTGAAGCTTTCTTT
TRBJ2-5 | TRBV2 | TRBD2 | NA | CASRAGLAAETQYF | TGTGCCAGCAGGGCGGGACTAGCGGCAGAGACCCAGTACTTC
TRBJ2-5 | TRBV29-1 | NA | NA | CSVGRGSGTQYF | TGCAGCGTTGGCAGGGGATCTGGGACCCAGTACTTC
TRBJ2-7 | TRBV7-3 | TRBD2 | NA | CASSLSGLAGVEQYF | TGTGCCAGCAGCTTATCGGGACTAGCGGGAGTTGAGCAGTACTTC